This T cell receptor beta chain was captured by sequencing in a study of shared clonotypes between healthy human individuals (dated by TCRdb to about 2020). About the study as a whole: The cohort included three men and two women between 18 and 49 years of age. For each donor, CD4 naive and CD4 memory were each run on three plates, CD8 naive on two plates, and CD8 memory on one plate. To estimate repertoire size and how much clonotypes are shared between individuals, the study performed deep sequencing of blood TCR repertoires from 4 to 6 healthy adults. Libraries were prepared and TCR repertoires were sequenced by different laboratories using diverse techniques, in order to increase sequencing depth and limit assay-specific biases. Leukapheresis yielded between about 0.9 and 9.5 billion PBMCs per donor.

The donors were healthy, HIV-negative adults who had no recently reported acute infections or vaccinations. Every donor was a Caucasian adult living in Nashville, Tennessee, USA. CD4+ T cells were enriched through magnetic negative selection, after which naive cells were positively selected on CD45RA and the remaining negative fraction served as the memory subset. After blood collection by leukapheresis, PBMCs were isolated using Ficoll-Histopaque density gradient centrifugation and then cryopreserved in the vapor phase of liquid nitrogen. Purity and quantity of every magnetically sorted T cell population were checked by analytical flow cytometry. Genomic DNA was isolated from every sorted fraction and measured by UV absorbance on a Nanodrop 2000c. Overall results and qualifications from the work: Based on pairwise subsampling, the degree of clonotype sharing among donors was expected to be affected by sequencing depth. Rarefaction of sorted-subset datasets indicated incomplete sequencing despite the large sequencing depth. Only blood was sampled, and tissue TCR repertoires likely differ from those in blood. Larger estimated clonotype richness was generally found for naive subsets than for memory subsets. The small number of donors limited the genetic and exposure-history diversity represented. When several donors were compared, the shared fraction of clonotypes was roughly 5% for naive CD4, 3.5% for naive CD8, more than 2% for memory CD4, and about 0.36% for memory CD8. Compared with non-shared clonotypes, clonotypes shared by all four sorted-subset donors had higher generation probabilities.

About this clone itself: No cognate antigen has been identified for it. Nothing much larger sits one base from this clone, and base qualities are not available.

Using the deep immunoSEQ assay, multiplex PCR amplified TCR CDR3 regions from genomic DNA. Extracted genomic DNA from each cell subset was distributed evenly across all wells of several immunoSEQ 96-well plates, and each plate was treated as a replicate. For sorted subsets, 150 to 200 ng genomic DNA, equal to about 30,000 T cell genomes, was loaded into each replicate PCR. Purified libraries were measured with a Qubit 3.0 fluorometer, size-checked on a Bioanalyzer 2100, and measured again with the KAPA Library Quantification kit. A separate single-read 150-cycle Illumina NextSeq 550 flow cell was used to sequence each immunoSEQ 96-well plate. The published analysis was carried out like this. Because only junctional sequences without quality scores were contained in the immunoSEQ output, filtering matching that applied to full-length reads could not be performed. Sequences were annotated with PyIR, a Python wrapper for IgBLAST v1.9, using IMGT germline references to assign V/J genes and CDR3. Reads were removed for weak V/J assignments (E-value above 1e-6), missing CDR3, stop codons, out-of-frame junctions, or ambiguous translated residues. A V3J clonotype was defined by an identical inferred V gene, J gene, and CDR3 amino acid sequence. To compute the percentage overlap between repertoires, the number of shared unique clonotypes was divided by the size of the smaller repertoire. Richness of each repertoire was evaluated using RTK rarefaction, the Chao1 estimator, and Recon v2.1 estimates of unobserved clonotypes. OLGA was used to compute generation probabilities for all TCRbeta clonotypes that the gDNA method yielded from a handful of donors. TCRdb holds this immuneACCESS table with in-frame rearrangements only. Some clones are missing; in checked studies, unresolved V genes explain under half, and the rest has no known cause. Clone size and V and J calls were adopted from that table, with D and trimming inferred from the DNA. The sample yields 2.3 million or so clones; about 92% were counted once. 0.3% to 0.4% of the sample is in the top ten clones.

At the junction V is shortened by 2 bases and J by 0 bases, with 10 bases in between. There are 15 amino acids in the CDR3, from cysteine to phenylalanine inclusive. Only the CDR3 DNA stays, 45 bases, in frame from base 1. Via the germline V gene, CDR1 is SGHVS and CDR2 FNYEAQ. Sequenced sample: naive CD4+ T cells from PBMCs. The label giving this sample's cell subset or site can be read as: CD45RA+ positively selected. The sequence is built from TRBV7-6 and TRBJ1-1; the D region possibly corresponds to TRBD1 (6 bases align). This TCR was sampled from a young man in good health. Some clones in this sample may be carry-over from other donors' samples. The nucleotide sequence is given as TGTGCCAGCAGCTTATTAGGGGGAATGAACACTGAAGCTTTCTTT. The encoded protein is CASSLLGGMNTEAFF. Reference TRBV7-6 and TRBJ1-1 genes cover what lies past the CDR3, so the full variable domain is GAGVSQSPRYKVTKRGQDVALRCDPISGHVSLYWYRQALGQGPEFLTYFNYEAQQDKSGLPNDRFSAERPEGSISTLTIQRTEQRDSAMYRCASSLLGGMNTEAFFGQGTRLTVV.